This T cell receptor beta chain stems from a study of blood T cell repertoires in COVID-19. Study-wide background: The samples span acute and convalescent COVID-19 from the United States, Italy and Spain.

Germline loops: CDR1 SGHTA, CDR2 FQGNSA. V lost 3 bases, J lost 6 bases, and 8 bases lay in between. This CDR3 comprises 13 residues. Assay: immunoSEQ multiplex PCR; the TCRdb copy retains only in-frame clones and omits some. This sample carries around 290,000 clones, approximately 90% of them seen once, and the ten largest clones take about 4.6%. Sample: peripheral blood. This sequence originates from a man in his forties with acute or convalescent COVID-19. The rearrangement links TRBV7-2 to TRBJ1-4; D not certain. CDR3 sequence: CASSLRLDEKLFF. CDR3 in DNA: TGTGCCAGCAGCTTGCGGCTCGATGAAAAACTGTTTTTT.